Here is one T cell receptor (beta chain) with its context. What it binds is not known. Both 60 Vbeta primers and 13 Jbeta primers went into the PCR. Method: immunoSEQ multiplex PCR; TCRdb's copy keeps in-frame clones and lacks some. The sample lists 33,000 or so clones, roughly 90% occurring once. Though probably carrying unrecorded immune exposures, donors were nominally healthy at sampling. These data come from a study of cytomegalovirus exposure and HLA in healthy donors. Whole-study results and caveats: It was in a later analysis that TCR association rates were seen to vary by HLA locus, highest for DRB1 and lowest for HLA-C.

V shed 6 bases, J shed 1 base, and the junction held 2 bases outside the gene matches. CDR1 and CDR2 (germline): MNHEY, SMNVEV (reference sequence). This CDR3 has 13 residues. The chain is built from TRBV27 and TRBJ1-2; 7 positions agree with TRBD1. The source is a woman between 18 and 30 years old in good health and CMV-seronegative. Material for sequencing was PBMCs. The CDR3 here is CASSRDSNYGYTF. CDR3 DNA: TGTGCCAGCAGCCGGGACAGTAACTATGGCTACACCTTC.